This T cell receptor beta chain originates from a study of early T cells in non-severe SARS-CoV-2 infection. Study information: Chains stayed unpaired after sequencing of bulk RNA from unsorted whole blood.

As part of library construction, unique molecular identifiers were attached to individual cDNA molecules. Via MiXCR, TCRdb re-called the 5' RACE reads, giving one row per CDR3 protein. The data show about 58,000 distinct CDR3 sequences, with roughly 12% seen just once and about 4% held by the top ten. This clonotype has more than one count but fewer than ten. The source is an adult who was a healthcare worker with PCR-confirmed SARS-CoV-2 infection or an uninfected control (not recorded which). The specimen sequenced was whole blood.

The CDR3 spells CASSLYPSGSADTQYF. In nucleotides, the CDR3 is TGTGCCAGCAGCTTATACCCTAGCGGGAGTGCAGATACGCAGTATTTT. The V gene is TRBV7-3, the J gene TRBJ2-3; 10 bases are a match to TRBD2. Germline loops: CDR1 SGHTA, CDR2 FQGTGA. The length of the CDR3 is 16 residues. Trimming removed 2 bases from V and 4 bases from J; junction bases left unmatched: 6.